This T cell receptor (beta chain) was sequenced during a study of T cell repertoires in cytomegalovirus infection. Study-level points and caveats: Ex vivo, HLA-C-restricted CMV-specific TCR beta clonotypes prevailed over the rest of the response.

As regards this clonotype: Its target is not known.

Using its own MiXCR run on the reads, TCRdb lists one record per CDR3 protein. The sample holds about 920,000 distinct CDR3 sequences; roughly 30% are singletons and the top ten take about 14%. Germline V gene sequence: CDR1 MNHNS, CDR2 SASEGT. Trimming took 5 bases from V and 2 from J, leaving 9 bases between them. The CDR3 is 13 amino acids. The gene calls are TRBV6-1 and TRBJ1-1; the D is unclear. The TCR was taken from a human donor in good health (CMV status not recorded). Some clones in this sample may be carry-over from other donors' samples. The specimen was cultured CD8+ T cells from PBMCs, collected from culture after CMV antigen stimulation. CDR3 coding DNA: TGTGCCAGCAGTTCAGAATATAACACTGAAGCTTTCTTT. Protein product: CASSSEYNTEAFF.